The 16 T cell receptor beta chains reported below all come from one sample, sequenced in a study of T cells in Graves' hyperthyroidism and ophthalmopathy. RNA transcripts served as the template for amplifying TCR beta CDR3 regions. First-round RT-PCR of the TCR CDR3 relied on the HTBI primer set. TCRdb reprocessed the multiplex PCR reads via MiXCR and lists one record per CDR3 protein. Among more than 500,000 distinct CDR3 sequences listed, under 20% were seen once. Sequencing was carried out using blood. Source of these receptors: a woman aged 25 to 39 with Graves' hyperthyroidism.

As regards this clonotype: Possible read error: a much larger clone is one base away. The V call is TRBV7-9, the J call TRBJ2-3; D is undetermined. The CDR3 is 16 amino acids. Germline V gene lookup returns CDR1 SEHNR and CDR2 FQNEAQ (reference sequence). In DNA form, the CDR3 reads TGTGCCGGCAGCTTTCCTTTGTTGAGTTCCACAGATACGCAGTATTTT. This encodes CAGSFPLLSSTDTQYF.

This clonotype was seen repeatedly, ten times or more. The V gene is TRBV20-1, the J gene TRBJ1-1; the D gene is possibly TRBD1 (5 bases). CDR1 and CDR2 (germline): DFQATT, SNEGSKA (reference sequence). V was clipped by 1 base and J by 3 bases, with 15 bases between them. The CDR3 runs 15 residues. The CDR3: CSARVPGWQDTEAFF. CDR3 DNA: TGCAGTGCTAGAGTTCCAGGGTGGCAGGACACTGAAGCTTTCTTT.

The CDR3 sequence: CASSLAVAGYNEQFF. The CDR3 DNA reads as TGTGCCAGCAGCTTAGCGGTGGCAGGGTACAATGAGCAGTTCTTC. The chain combines TRBV7-9 with TRBJ2-1, with a tentative D call TRBD1 (5 bases). Germline CDR1 and CDR2: SEHNR and FQNEAQ (reference sequence). The CDR3 is 15 residues long. With 0 bases removed from V and 4 bases from J, the gap between germline ends came to 10 bases.

This rearrangement joins TRBV28 to TRBJ2-7; D possibly corresponds to TRBD2 (6 bases). CDR1 is MDHEN, CDR2 SYDVKM, per germline. Trimming stripped 6 bases from V and 1 base from J, with 19 bases between. This CDR3 is built from 16 residues. CDR3 coding DNA: TGTGCCAGCAGGGACCTCCGGGACTCGATATCCTACGAGCAGTACTTC. It specifies CASRDLRDSISYEQYF.

This clonotype occurred many times. This sequence joins TRBV12-3 or TRBV12-4 and TRBJ2-7; 8 positions match TRBD2. The CDR3 covers 13 residues. V shed 7 bases, J shed 6 bases, and the junction held 8 bases outside the gene matches. CDR3 coding DNA: TGTGCCAGCACCTTAGCGGGGAGCGGCGAGCAGTACTTC. It translates to CASTLAGSGEQYF.

This clonotype was seen at least ten times. V usage is TRBV7-3 and J usage is TRBJ1-5; D is perhaps TRBD1 (5 bases). This CDR3 has 13 amino acids. Trimming took 5 bases from V and 6 from J, leaving 11 bases between them. The V gene's germline CDR1 is SGHTA and CDR2 FQGTGA. As DNA, the CDR3 is TGTGCCAGCAGCCCGGTGGGGGGTCAGCCCCAGCATTTT. Translation: CASSPVGGQPQHF.

This clonotype has a handful of counts. The J gene is TRBJ1-4, the V gene TRBV4-1; tentatively, D is TRBD1 (5 bases). The ends were cut back, 6 bases at V and 7 bases at J, with 27 bases in the middle. This CDR3 is built from 18 residues. The V gene's germline CDR1 is MGHRA and CDR2 YSYEKL. CDR3 loop: CASRQLEVHRLRGEKLFF. For the CDR3, the DNA is TGCGCCAGCAGGCAACTTGAGGTGCACAGGCTGAGGGGTGAAAAACTGTTTTTT.

This clonotype was found a few times. This chain links TRBV27 with TRBJ2-1; possibly TRBD2 for D (6 bases). Germline assignment: CDR1 MNHEY and CDR2 SMNVEV (reference sequence). This CDR3 spans 13 amino acids. Trimming removed 7 bases from V and 6 bases from J, with 13 bases in between. The CDR3 is CASNPGDFNEQFF. CDR3 nucleotides: TGTGCCAGCAACCCGGGGGATTTCAATGAGCAGTTCTTC.

The V call is TRBV20-1, the J call TRBJ2-2; D gene unclear. V lost 6 bases, J lost 4 bases, and 15 bases lay in between. CDR1 DFQATT and CDR2 SNEGSKA come from the germline V gene (reference sequence). The CDR3 is made up of 14 amino acids. CDR3 DNA sequence: TGCAGTGCCATACCCATAGTAAGCACCGGGGAGCTGTTTTTT. It translates to CSAIPIVSTGELFF.

About this clonotype itself: At one boundary the junction diverges from the germline segment, which might be a read error. The V gene is TRBV7-7, the J gene TRBJ2-1; a weak D match, TRBD2 (6 bases). Germline V gene lookup returns CDR1 SSHAT and CDR2 FNYEAQ (reference sequence). The CDR3 sequence is 15 residues long. CDR3 sequence reads: CASSLGGSLGNEQFF. CDR3 coding DNA: TGTGCTAGCAGCTTAGGAGGGAGCCTCGGCAATGAGCAGTTCTTC. Filled out from reference TRBV7-7 and TRBJ2-1, the complete variable domain reads GAGVSQSPRYKVTKRGQDVTLRCDPISSHATLYWYQQALGQGPEFLTYFNYEAQPDKSGLPSDRFSAERPEGSISTLTIQRTEQRDSAMYRCASSLGGSLGNEQFFGPGTRLTVL.

In this sample, this clonotype turned up many times. The V and J genes are TRBV20-1 and TRBJ2-1; no clear D gene. The germline gives CDR1 DFQATT, CDR2 SNEGSKA (reference sequence). The CDR3 covers 16 residues. Trimming pared 2 bases from V and 2 bases from J, leaving 16 bases between. DNA of the CDR3: TGCAGTGCTAGATTTCCCCCCCTCACCCCCTACAATGAGCAGTTCTTC. This encodes CSARFPPLTPYNEQFF.

This clonotype was seen repeatedly, ten times or more. This chain links TRBV20-1 with TRBJ2-7; D is unresolved. Trimming removed 8 bases from V and 5 bases from J, with 22 bases in between. CDR3 size: 14 residues. Per the germline V gene, CDR1 is DFQATT and CDR2 is SNEGSKA (reference sequence). The CDR3 DNA follows: TGCAGTACCCCCTTAGCTCCGTGGACGGACGAGCAGTACTTC. Protein sequence: CSTPLAPWTDEQYF.

The table lists this clonotype with many counts. The chain combines TRBV29-1 with TRBJ2-5; TRBD2 agrees at 7 bases. CDR3 length: 10 amino acids. The trim removed 5 bases at V and 7 bases at J, leaving 1 base unmatched. Germline values: CDR1 SQVTM, CDR2 ANQGSEA. In DNA form, the CDR3 reads TGCAGCGTTTCGGGGGGGACCCAGTACTTC. Translating it yields CSVSGGTQYF.

This clonotype was found a few times. This sequence joins TRBV7-6 and TRBJ2-5, with 8 nucleotides matching TRBD2. J was trimmed by 9 bases and V by 5 bases; bases with no gene match: 11. The CDR3 is made up of 14 amino acids. Germline assignment: CDR1 SGHVS and CDR2 FNYEAQ. For the CDR3, the DNA is TGTGCCAGCAGCCGCCAGGCCTCGGGGGGGGCCCAGTACTTC. It encodes CASSRQASGGAQYF.

This clonotype occurred many times. As DNA, the CDR3 is TGCAGTGCTAGAACTCAGGAGGGACAGGGGGCCCATGGCTACACCTTC. Residues: CSARTQEGQGAHGYTF. The V call is TRBV20-1, the J call TRBJ1-2; 12 positions match TRBD1. CDR3 length: 16 amino acids. Germline trimming cut 2 bases from V and 6 bases from J; bases unmatched to any gene: 10. CDR1 DFQATT and CDR2 SNEGSKA come from the germline V gene (reference sequence).

This clonotype was recorded many times. V gene TRBV2 combines with J gene TRBJ1-5, with TRBD1 as a possible D gene (6 bases). The length of the CDR3 is 13 residues. Germline loops: CDR1 SNHLY, CDR2 FYNNEI. The V and J ends lost 8 bases and 7 bases respectively, with 15 bases between them. Written as DNA, the CDR3 is TGTGCCAGCCGTCCGAGGGGGAGCCAGCCCCAGCATTTT. Its translation is CASRPRGSQPQHF.